Sequencing of this TCR beta chain was carried out in a study of shared clonotypes between healthy human individuals. Study background: Three CD4 naive, three CD4 memory, two CD8 naive and one CD8 memory plate were used per donor. The study's findings and limits: Relative to memory subsets, naive subsets generally showed larger estimated richness. About 5% was the fraction of naive CD4 clonotypes found shared across a few donors. Owing to a small donor count, the genetic and exposure-history diversity represented was limited.

With 5 bases removed from V and 8 bases from J, the gap between germline ends came to 12 bases. Germline assignment: CDR1 MDHEN and CDR2 SYDVKM. The CDR3 contains 12 residues. Using immunoSEQ multiplex PCR, the repertoire was profiled, and TCRdb retains in-frame clones only, with some absent. This table holds roughly 810,000 clones, around 96% found once. CD45RO-negative, CCR7-positively selected cells formed the naive CD8 fraction, excluding terminally differentiated effector memory CD45RA+ cells. Regarding this clone: Its antigen is currently unknown.

The chain uses TRBV28 and TRBJ1-2; no reliable D call. Specimen: naive CD8+ T cells sorted from blood. This clonotype was obtained from a man aged 25 to 40 in good health. CDR3 region: CASSLDLRGYTF. The CDR3 DNA reads TGTGCCAGCAGTCTCGACCTTCGGGGCTACACCTTC.